Following are 21 T cell receptor beta chains from one sample sequenced in a study of immune evolution from preneoplasia to lung adenocarcinoma. Sequencing was performed with immunoSEQ multiplex PCR; in TCRdb, only in-frame clones are kept and a portion is missing. The top ten hold over 3% of the sample, which has some 12,000 clones, approximately 90% seen once. Sequencing was performed on FFPE invasive lung adenocarcinoma tissue. Receptor source: an older person with invasive lung adenocarcinoma.

A note on this clone: An end of the junction differs from the germline gene, which may be a read error. The chain couples TRBV10-3 to TRBJ1-1; no clear D gene. Per the germline V gene, CDR1 is ENHRY and CDR2 is SYGVKD. The CDR3 has 13 residues. The CDR3 DNA follows: TGTGCCTTCAGGATGGAAAGGAACACTGAAGCTTTCTTT. Its translation is CAFRMERNTEAFF.

This clone was counted once. The chain carries TRBV5-4 and TRBJ2-5, with D maybe TRBD2 (7 bases). CDR1 and CDR2 from the germline V gene are SGHNT and YYREEE (reference sequence). The V and J ends lost 1 base and 5 bases respectively, with 18 bases between them. The CDR3 runs 16 residues. The CDR3 nucleotides read TGTGCCAGCAGCTTGTTAGGGGGGAGGGCCGAGGAGACCCAGTACTTC. It is translated as CASSLLGGRAEETQYF.

The genes are TRBV30 and TRBJ1-2; a weak D match, TRBD1 (6 bases). Germline CDR1 and CDR2: GTSNPN and SVGIG (reference sequence). With 5 bases removed from V and 2 bases from J, the gap between germline ends came to 15 bases. The CDR3 sequence is 14 residues long. The CDR3 DNA is TGTGCCTGGGCAACAGGGCTCCCAAACTATGGCTACACCTTC. It codes for CAWATGLPNYGYTF.

The chain links TRBV10-3 to TRBJ2-5, with D maybe TRBD1 (6 bases). Trimming pared 0 bases from V and 7 bases from J, leaving 15 bases between. Germline V gene sequence: CDR1 ENHRY, CDR2 SYGVKD. The length of the CDR3 is 15 residues. The CDR3 DNA reads TGTGCCATCAGTGAGTCGAACAGGGCCGAGGGGACCCAGTACTTC. Translation gives CAISESNRAEGTQYF.

The chain combines TRBV19 with TRBJ2-2; D unresolved. The CDR3 length is 14 residues. Trimming stripped 6 bases from V and 7 bases from J, with 15 bases between. From germline, CDR1 is LNHDA and CDR2 SQIVND (reference sequence). CDR3 sequence: CASSQRVDGGELFF. As DNA, the CDR3 is TGTGCCAGTAGCCAAAGAGTGGACGGCGGGGAGCTGTTTTTT.

This clone came up once. The V gene is TRBV6-1, the J gene TRBJ1-1; weak D call: TRBD1 (5 bases). This CDR3 has 14 amino acids. Germline lookup yields CDR1 MNHNS and CDR2 SASEGT. Trimming removed 9 bases from V and 0 bases from J, with 14 bases in between. As DNA, the CDR3 is TGTGCCAGTGCGACAGAACCGATGAACACTGAAGCTTTCTTT. Its protein product is CASATEPMNTEAFF.

This rearrangement joins TRBV7-3 to TRBJ2-7; D possibly corresponds to TRBD2 (6 bases). The CDR3 length is 16 residues. Trimming stripped 0 bases from V and 4 bases from J, with 16 bases between. Per germline, CDR1 SGHTA and CDR2 FQGTGA. The CDR3 bases are TGTGCCAGCAGCTTAACGGGTCCTTCTAGCGCTTACGAGCAGTACTTC. Translated, it gives CASSLTGPSSAYEQYF. Full variable domain (remainder filled in from reference TRBV7-3 and TRBJ2-7): GAGVSQTPSNKVTEKGKYVELRCDPISGHTALYWYRQSLGQGPEFLIYFQGTGAADDSGLPNDRFFAVRPEGSVSTLKIQRTERGDSAVYLCASSLTGPSSAYEQYFGPGTRLTVT.

The chain recombines TRBV7-2 with TRBJ1-2; D is unresolved. This CDR3 is 13 amino acids long. Per germline, CDR1 SGHTA and CDR2 FQGNSA. V dropped 6 bases and J dropped 5 bases, with 13 bases sitting between them. DNA of the CDR3: TGTGCCAGCAGTGGAGGCGGTGGTTATGGCTACACCTTC. It translates to CASSGGGGYGYTF.

By share, this clone ranks as large. The V and J genes are TRBV9 and TRBJ2-3, with 8 bases identical to TRBD2. Germline V gene lookup returns CDR1 SGDLS and CDR2 YYNGEE. V gave up 10 bases and J gave up 1 base; unmatched junction bases: 8. This CDR3 region has 14 residues. The CDR3 reads CASQPGGGTDTQYF. The CDR3 DNA is TGTGCCTCCCAGCCGGGGGGGGGCACAGATACGCAGTATTTT.

To note about this clone: The junction differs from germline at one of its ends, possibly a read error. The chain has TRBV30 and TRBJ2-3, with D perhaps matching TRBD1 or TRBD2 (6 bases each). The CDR3 loop spans 14 amino acids. Germline V CDR1 and CDR2: GTSNPN, SVGIG (reference sequence). Written as DNA, the CDR3 is TGTGCCTGGAGTGTAGGGGGGTTCACAGATATGCAGTATTTT. Its protein is CAWSVGGFTDMQYF.

This clone appeared once. The chain combines TRBV4-1 with TRBJ1-2; no definite D call. Germline V gene sequence: CDR1 MGHRA, CDR2 YSYEKL. V was pared by 1 base and J by 4 bases, with 13 bases between. The CDR3 contains 15 residues. The CDR3, as DNA: TGCGCCAGCAGCCAAGTTGAGCTCCCTCCCTATGGCTACACCTTC. It translates to CASSQVELPPYGYTF.

The J gene is TRBJ2-1, the V gene TRBV10-3; 12 nucleotides align to TRBD2. CDR1 ENHRY and CDR2 SYGVKD come from the germline V gene. V shed 4 bases, J shed 3 bases, and the junction held 4 bases outside the gene matches. The CDR3 runs to 16 residues. CDR3 in DNA: TGTGCCATCAGTGGCGGGACTAGCGGGTACTACAATGAGCAGTTCTTC. This translates into CAISGGTSGYYNEQFF.

This rearrangement joins TRBV28 to TRBJ2-6; D is unresolved. Germline V gives CDR1 MDHEN, CDR2 SYDVKM. The CDR3 has 16 residues. V lost 6 bases and J lost 2, with 14 bases in between. CDR3 residues: CASSLKGFAGANVLTF. The CDR3, as DNA: TGTGCCAGCAGCCTAAAGGGATTTGCTGGGGCCAACGTCCTGACTTTC.

The chain links TRBV19 to TRBJ1-5, with 8 bases fitting TRBD1. Germline-derived CDR1 and CDR2 are LNHDA and SQIVND (reference sequence). This CDR3 is 15 amino acids long. V dropped 4 bases and J dropped 4; count of bases not matched to a gene: 6. CDR3 nucleotide sequence: TGTGCCAGTAGTAGGGACAGGTTGGGGAATCAGCCCCAGCATTTT. Protein product: CASSRDRLGNQPQHF. Together with reference TRBV19 and TRBJ1-5, the CDR3 gives the full variable domain: DGGITQSPKYLFRKEGQNVTLSCEQNLNHDAMYWYRQDPGQGLRLIYYSQIVNDFQKGDIAEGYSVSREKKESFPLTVTSAQKNPTAFYLCASSRDRLGNQPQHFGDGTRLSIL.

V and J are TRBV7-3 and TRBJ2-3, with D perhaps matching TRBD2 (5 bases). Trimming stripped 4 bases from V and 4 bases from J, with 6 bases between. Germline CDR1 and CDR2: SGHTA and FQGTGA. The CDR3 sequence is 12 residues long. This chain's CDR3 is CASSSGSDTQYF. CDR3 sequence (DNA): TGTGCCAGCAGCTCGGGATCAGATACGCAGTATTTT.

There are a few counts of this clone. The chain is built from TRBV30 and TRBJ2-7; weak D call: TRBD2 (5 bases). Germline CDR1 GTSNPN, CDR2 SVGIG (reference sequence). The CDR3 is 12 residues long. V was clipped by 5 bases and J by 3 bases, with 11 bases between them. For the CDR3, the DNA is TGTGCCTGGGGACTGGCTGACTACGAGCAGTACTTC. Its protein product is CAWGLADYEQYF.

V usage is TRBV6-1 and J usage is TRBJ2-7; no definite D call. This CDR3 is 12 amino acids long. Germline-derived CDR1 and CDR2 are MNHNS and SASEGT. Trimming left V 4 bases short and J 6 bases short, with 10 bases between. CDR3 loop: CASSVALSEQYF. Written as DNA, the CDR3 is TGTGCCAGCAGTGTTGCACTCAGCGAGCAGTACTTC.

A single count supports this clone. V and J are TRBV10-3 and TRBJ1-2; 7 nucleotides line up with TRBD1. This CDR3 is 14 amino acids long. With 4 bases clipped from V and 2 bases from J, the junction kept 4 bases outside the gene matches. Germline loops: CDR1 ENHRY, CDR2 SYGVKD. In nucleotides, the CDR3 is TGTGCCATCAGTGCGCCAGGGGGAAACTATGGCTACACCTTC. Residues: CAISAPGGNYGYTF.

This clone was seen just once. The genes are TRBV11-1 and TRBJ2-5; 8 positions match TRBD2. Germline V CDR1 and CDR2: SGHAT, FQDESV (reference sequence). The CDR3 consists of 14 residues. V shed 3 bases and J 4 bases; nucleotides not matched to a gene: 4. The CDR3 DNA follows: TGTGCCAGCAGCTTTGAGCGGGGGCTAGAGACCCAGTACTTC. This encodes CASSFERGLETQYF.

The chain couples TRBV2 to TRBJ2-3; 7 bases are a match to TRBD2. This CDR3 is built from 16 residues. Germline V gene data show CDR1 as SNHLY and CDR2 as FYNNEI. V was pared by 3 bases and J by 1 base, with 7 bases of the junction left unmatched. CDR3 in amino acids: CASSDSLGGGTDTQYF. CDR3 nucleotides: TGTGCCAGCAGTGACTCCCTGGGGGGGGGCACAGATACGCAGTATTTT.

The chain links TRBV29-1 to TRBJ2-7; TRBD2 is a possible D gene (5 bases). The CDR3 runs 12 residues. CDR1 is SQVTM, CDR2 ANQGSEA, per germline. V was shortened by 2 bases and J by 7 bases, with 12 bases between the two germline ends. The CDR3 nucleotides are TGCAGCGTTGAAAAGAATTCGGGAGAGCAGTACTTC. Translation gives CSVEKNSGEQYF.